These 21 T cell receptor beta chains share one sample of origin, sequenced in a study of OX40 agonist ivuxolimab in advanced cancers. Using immunoSEQ multiplex PCR, the repertoire was profiled, and TCRdb retains in-frame clones only, with some absent. The sample lists 50,000 to 70,000 clones, approximately 90% occurring once. This specimen consisted of CD4+ or CD8+ T cells sorted from blood, obtained in a trial of the OX40 agonist ivuxolimab. The source of these receptors is an adult with an advanced solid tumor such as melanoma, head and neck, liver or kidney cancer.

The chain carries TRBV6-5 and TRBJ1-3, with D possibly being TRBD1 (5 bases). Trimming left V 0 bases short and J 2 bases short, with 8 bases between. CDR1 is MNHEY, CDR2 SVGAGI, per germline. The CDR3 consists of 15 residues. The CDR3 region is CASSYSGVTGNTIYF. Here the CDR3 DNA reads TGTGCCAGCAGTTACTCAGGGGTAACTGGAAACACCATATATTTT.

This rearrangement joins TRBV19 to TRBJ1-5; tentative D call: TRBD1 (5 bases). Between the trimmed V and J ends, which lost 5 bases and 2 bases, there was a span of 10 bases. Germline CDR1 and CDR2: LNHDA and SQIVND (reference sequence). The CDR3 consists of 14 residues. CDR3 sequence reads: CASSGQGGNQPQHF. In nucleotides, the CDR3 is TGTGCCAGTAGTGGTCAGGGTGGCAATCAGCCCCAGCATTTT.

This clone was detected only once. The chain is built from TRBV7-2 and TRBJ2-7, with D maybe TRBD1 (6 bases). Germline V lookup: CDR1 SGHTA, CDR2 FQGNSA. V lost 4 bases and J 4 bases, leaving 11 bases between the germline ends. The CDR3 sequence is 13 residues long. The CDR3 loop is CASSSFRGYEQYF. Here the CDR3 DNA reads TGTGCCAGCAGCTCATTCAGGGGTTACGAGCAGTACTTC.

This chain joins TRBV6-4 and TRBJ1-2, with D tentatively TRBD1 (5 bases). Trimming removed 4 bases from V and 7 bases from J, with 19 bases in between. Germline CDR1 is MRHNA and CDR2 is SNTAGT. The CDR3 is 15 residues long. The CDR3 region has the DNA TGTGCCAGCAGTGTCTCAGCAGGGTTACGGGCTGGCTACACCTTC. It is translated as CASSVSAGLRAGYTF.

In nucleotides, the CDR3 is TGCGCCAGCAGCTTACTGGGATCAGGCCAAGAGACCCAGTACTTC. Translating gives CASSLLGSGQETQYF. This chain uses TRBV5-1 with TRBJ2-5, with D hard to call. There are 15 residues in the CDR3. Germline V gene lookup returns CDR1 SGHRS and CDR2 YFSETQ. Trimming took 2 bases from V and 1 from J, leaving 12 bases between them.

The chain joins TRBV11-2 to TRBJ2-7; D is uncertain. The V end lost 10 bases, the J end lost 0 bases, and 13 bases lay between the germline ends. The germline gives CDR1 SGHAT, CDR2 FQNNGV. The CDR3 length is 13 residues. This chain's CDR3 is CATSRQPSYEQYF. As DNA, the CDR3 is TGTGCCACCTCCCGGCAGCCCTCCTACGAGCAGTACTTC.

The CDR3 sequence: CASSPQGDTEAFF. CDR3 DNA sequence: TGCGCCAGCAGCCCCCAGGGGGACACTGAAGCTTTCTTT. The rearrangement uses TRBV5-1 and TRBJ1-1; 7 bases map to TRBD1. There are 13 residues in the CDR3. Germline V lookup: CDR1 SGHRS, CDR2 YFSETQ. V lost 4 bases, J lost 3 bases, and 3 bases stayed unmatched.

The chain employs TRBV19 and TRBJ1-5, with 7 bases aligning to TRBD1. After removal of 8 bases from V and 2 bases from J, the junction contained 0 bases not matched to a gene. The CDR3 has 12 residues. Per germline, CDR1 LNHDA and CDR2 SQIVND (reference sequence). CDR3 protein: CASQGGNQPQHF. The CDR3 coding sequence is TGTGCCAGTCAGGGGGGCAATCAGCCCCAGCATTTT.

This CDR3 reads CASSQEDRGRTNEKLFF. CDR3 bases: TGCGCCAGCAGCCAAGAGGACAGGGGGCGAACTAATGAAAAACTGTTTTTT. V gene TRBV4-3 combines with J gene TRBJ1-4; TRBD1 agrees at 11 bases. Trimming at V came to 0 bases and at J to 1 base, leaving 1 base not matched to a gene. The CDR3 consists of 17 residues. Germline CDR1 is LGHNA and CDR2 is YSLEER.

The CDR3 region is CASSIRRGSNTGELFF. In DNA form, the CDR3 reads TGTGCCAGTAGTATACGCAGGGGAAGCAACACCGGGGAGCTGTTTTTT. The chain is built from TRBV19 and TRBJ2-2, with D tentatively TRBD1 (6 bases). CDR3 length equals 16 residues. Between the trimmed V and J ends, which lost 2 bases and 2 bases, there was a span of 12 bases. CDR1 is LNHDA, CDR2 SQIVND, per germline (reference sequence).

As DNA, the CDR3 is TGTGCCAGCAGGGGGACAGCCTACGAGCAGTACTTC. Translating gives CASRGTAYEQYF. This sequence joins TRBV2 and TRBJ2-7; 7 nucleotides agree with TRBD1. Germline values: CDR1 SNHLY, CDR2 FYNNEI. This CDR3 has 12 amino acids. Trimming cost V 6 bases and J 2 bases; bases outside gene matches: 1.

V usage is TRBV5-1 and J usage is TRBJ2-3; 8 bases line up with TRBD2. Germline values: CDR1 SGHRS, CDR2 YFSETQ. The length of the CDR3 is 15 residues. Trimming took 0 bases from V and 7 from J; bases not matched to a gene: 7. The DNA of the CDR3 is TGCGCCAGCAGCTTGGCGGGAGGGCCTCTAAATACGCAGTATTTT. Amino acid sequence: CASSLAGGPLNTQYF.

The chain couples TRBV7-6 to TRBJ2-5, with D possibly being TRBD1 (6 bases). The CDR3 extends over 16 amino acids. From germline, CDR1 is SGHVS and CDR2 FNYEAQ. V gave up 5 bases and J gave up 3 bases, with 19 bases separating them. The DNA of the CDR3 is TGTGCCAGCAGCGCACTATGGGGGCCTGGGGAAGAGACCCAGTACTTC. This encodes CASSALWGPGEETQYF. Combining the CDR3 with reference TRBV7-6 and TRBJ2-5 gives the whole variable domain GAGVSQSPRYKVTKRGQDVALRCDPISGHVSLYWYRQALGQGPEFLTYFNYEAQQDKSGLPNDRFSAERPEGSISTLTIQRTEQRDSAMYRCASSALWGPGEETQYFGPGTRLLVL.

V and J are TRBV10-2 and TRBJ1-2, with 12 bases aligning to TRBD1. From germline, CDR1 is WSHSY and CDR2 SAAADI. The CDR3 runs 13 residues. V was pared by 3 bases and J by 14 bases, with 7 bases of the junction left unmatched. CDR3 nucleotides: TGCGCCAGCAGTGATAGGGACAGGGGGCTGGGGACCTTC. Translating gives CASSDRDRGLGTF.

The V call is TRBV2, the J call TRBJ2-2; 8 positions match TRBD2. The length of the CDR3 is 15 residues. Germline trimming cut 6 bases from V and 6 bases from J; bases unmatched to any gene: 9. CDR1 and CDR2 (germline): SNHLY, FYNNEI. CDR3 protein: CASRLRGTSSGELFF. CDR3 sequence (DNA): TGTGCCAGCAGGCTACGAGGGACTAGTTCCGGGGAGCTGTTTTTT.

This chain uses TRBV27 with TRBJ1-5; perhaps TRBD1 as D (6 bases). CDR3 length: 15 amino acids. V was pared by 10 bases and J by 4 bases, with 20 bases between. The V gene's germline CDR1 is MNHEY and CDR2 SMNVEV (reference sequence). The CDR3 region has the DNA TGTGCCACAAGCCCGCGGGGGCTAACGAATCAGCCCCAGCATTTT. This gives the protein CATSPRGLTNQPQHF.

V and J are TRBV19 and TRBJ1-5, with D possibly TRBD1 on 5 matching bases. The germline V and J ends were trimmed by 3 bases and 6 bases, with 9 bases remaining between them. The length of the CDR3 is 13 residues. The germline gives CDR1 LNHDA, CDR2 SQIVND (reference sequence). The CDR3 DNA sequence: TGTGCCAGTAGTATGGGGGTCAGTCAGCCCCAGCATTTT. Amino acid sequence: CASSMGVSQPQHF. Drawing the rest from reference TRBV19 and TRBJ1-5, the complete variable domain is DGGITQSPKYLFRKEGQNVTLSCEQNLNHDAMYWYRQDPGQGLRLIYYSQIVNDFQKGDIAEGYSVSREKKESFPLTVTSAQKNPTAFYLCASSMGVSQPQHFGDGTRLSIL.

Turning to this clone: It is unclear where the CDR3 begins or ends on the DNA, so no DNA is shown, and the CDR3 is as TCRdb lists it. This chain connects TRBV21-1 to TRBJ1-2; no DNA check was done on the table's D call, TRBD1. TRBV21-1 is marked as a pseudogene. The CDR3 extends over 18 residues, inclusive of both ends. The chain's CDR3 is CASSQWGQGSPPNYGYTF.

The rearrangement links TRBV10-3 to TRBJ1-4; TRBD1 agrees at 7 bases. V trimming: 5 bases; J trimming: 5 bases; junction bases outside the gene matches: 5. The CDR3 contains 14 residues. Germline CDR1 reads ENHRY; CDR2 reads SYGVKD. The CDR3 DNA sequence: TGTGCCATCAGTCCGGGACAGTCCAATGAAAAACTGTTTTTT. Its protein product is CAISPGQSNEKLFF.

V and J are TRBV10-2 and TRBJ1-5; D call uncertain. Germline V gives CDR1 WSHSY, CDR2 SAAADI. The V end lost 2 bases, the J end lost 3 bases, and 11 bases lay between the germline ends. The CDR3 consists of 15 residues. CDR3 sequence (DNA): TGCGCCAGCAGTGAGATAGGGAAAGACAATCAGCCCCAGCATTTT. Encoded protein: CASSEIGKDNQPQHF.

This clone came up a few times. The chain employs TRBV4-2 and TRBJ1-2, with 12 positions matching TRBD1. The J segment lost 2 bases and the V segment lost 4 bases, leaving 8 bases of the junction unmatched. This CDR3 has 17 amino acids. Germline V lookup: CDR1 LGHNA, CDR2 YNFKEQ. The CDR3: CASSRMTGTGGNYGYTF. As DNA, the CDR3 is TGTGCCAGCAGCCGAATGACTGGGACAGGGGGCAACTATGGCTACACCTTC.